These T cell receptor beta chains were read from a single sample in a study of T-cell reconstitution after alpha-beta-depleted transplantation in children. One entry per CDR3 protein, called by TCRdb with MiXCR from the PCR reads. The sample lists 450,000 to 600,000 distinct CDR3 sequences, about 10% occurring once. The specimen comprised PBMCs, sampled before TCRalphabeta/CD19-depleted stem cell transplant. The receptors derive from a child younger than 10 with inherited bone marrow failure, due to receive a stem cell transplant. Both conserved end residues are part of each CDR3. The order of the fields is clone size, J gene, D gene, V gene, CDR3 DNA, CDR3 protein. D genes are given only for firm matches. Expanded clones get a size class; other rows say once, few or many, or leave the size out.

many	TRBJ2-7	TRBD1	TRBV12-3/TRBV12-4	TGTGCCAGCAGGGAACAGGGGCCGACCGAGCTGTACTTC	CASREQGPTELYF
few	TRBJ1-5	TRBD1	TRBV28	TGTGCCAGCAGTCGGACAGGGGGAGTGGAGCCCCAGCATTTT	CASSRTGGVEPQHF
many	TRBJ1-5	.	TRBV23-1	TGCGCCAGCAGCAGACCTGAGGGTGGGCGCAATCAGCCCCAGCATTTT	CASSRPEGGRNQPQHF
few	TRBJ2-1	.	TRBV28	TGTGCCAGCAGTTTAAGGCTAGCCAGGGATTCGTACAATGAGCAGTTCTTC	CASSLRLARDSYNEQFF
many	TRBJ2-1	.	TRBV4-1	TGCGCCAGCAGCCAAGTAGTTAGCTCCTACAATGAGCAGTTCTTC	CASSQVVSSYNEQFF
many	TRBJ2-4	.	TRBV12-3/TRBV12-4	TGTGCCAGCAGACCCCGGGGGCTCGGAAACATTCAGTACTTC	CASRPRGLGNIQYF
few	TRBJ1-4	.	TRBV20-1	TGCAGTGCTGGAGAGGGGGAGGACGCAACTAATGAAAAACTGTTTTTT	CSAGEGEDATNEKLFF
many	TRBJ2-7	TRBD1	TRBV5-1	TGCGCCAGCAGCTTCCGACAGGGGGTCTACGAGCAGTACTTC	CASSFRQGVYEQYF
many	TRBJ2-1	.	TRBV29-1	TGCAGTTTTCTATCCGTGGCGAGCTCCTACAATGAGCAGTTCTTC	CSFLSVASSYNEQFF
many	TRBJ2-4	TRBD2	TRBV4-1	TGCGCCAGCAGCCCAGGACTAGCGGGAGGGCCTTACATTCAGTACTTC	CASSPGLAGGPYIQYF
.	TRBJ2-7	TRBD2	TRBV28	TGTGCCAGCAGCTCAACCCGGGACTACCTCTACGAGCAGTACTTC	CASSSTRDYLYEQYF
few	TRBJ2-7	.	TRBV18	TGTGCCAGCTCGCCCACCAGGGGGGGGTACGAGCAGTACTTC	CASSPTRGGYEQYF
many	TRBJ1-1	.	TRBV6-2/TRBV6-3	TGTGCCAGCAGTTATCGAGGGGAACGGACTGAAGCTTTCTTT	CASSYRGERTEAFF
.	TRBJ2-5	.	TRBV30	TGTGCCTGGAGGGGGGCAGGGAGGGAGACCCAGTACTTC	CAWRGAGRETQYF
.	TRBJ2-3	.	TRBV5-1	TGCGCCAGCAGCTTGGTGACGGGGAACACAGATACGCAGTATTTT	CASSLVTGNTDTQYF
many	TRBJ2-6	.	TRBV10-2	TGCGCCAGCAGTGAGGCCAACTCTGGGGCCAACGTCCTGACTTTC	CASSEANSGANVLTF
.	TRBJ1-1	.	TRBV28	TGTGCCAGCAGCCTCGTGGTTGGCTTAACTGAAGCTTTCTTT	CASSLVVGLTEAFF
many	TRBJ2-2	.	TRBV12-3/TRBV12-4	TGTGCCAGCAGTCCCGACAGGTCCACCGGGGAGCTGTTTTTT	CASSPDRSTGELFF
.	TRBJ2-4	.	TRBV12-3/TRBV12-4	TGTGCCAGCAGTTTCCGTCTTGCTCCCAAAAACATTCAGTACTTC	CASSFRLAPKNIQYF
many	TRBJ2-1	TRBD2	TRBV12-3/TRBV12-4	TGTGCCAGCAGCCCCCTTAGCGGGAGCTCCTACAATGAGCAGTTCTTC	CASSPLSGSSYNEQFF
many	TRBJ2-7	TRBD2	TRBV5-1	TGCGCCAGCAGCGGGGGTAGCGGGGCCTACGAGCAGTACTTC	CASSGGSGAYEQYF
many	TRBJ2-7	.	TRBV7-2	TGTGCCAGCAGCTTAGCGCCATCAGCGGCCTCCGAGCAGTACTTC	CASSLAPSAASEQYF
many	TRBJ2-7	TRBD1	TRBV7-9	TGTGCCAGCAGCTCACAGGGGGTCTTCTACGAGCAGTACTTC	CASSSQGVFYEQYF
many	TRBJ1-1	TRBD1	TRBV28	TGTGCCAGCAGTGCCCCGACAGGGGGGAACACTGAAGCTTTCTTT	CASSAPTGGNTEAFF
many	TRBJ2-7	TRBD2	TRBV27	TGTGCCAGCAGCCCTAGCGGGATTAGCTACGAGCAGTACTTC	CASSPSGISYEQYF
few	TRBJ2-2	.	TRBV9	TGTGCCAGCAGCGTCTTGGGCACAGAAGGTTGGAACACCGGGGAGCTGTTTTTT	CASSVLGTEGWNTGELFF
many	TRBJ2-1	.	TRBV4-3	TGCGCCAGCGCTCCGGGACCCTCCTCCTACAATGAGCAGTTCTTC	CASAPGPSSYNEQFF
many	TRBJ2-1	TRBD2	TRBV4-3	TGCGCCAGCAGCACCAGCGGGATCGGGTACAATGAGCAGTTCTTC	CASSTSGIGYNEQFF
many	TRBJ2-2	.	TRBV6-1	TGTGCCAGCACTCTGGCACTCCCGAACACCGGGGAGCTGTTTTTT	CASTLALPNTGELFF
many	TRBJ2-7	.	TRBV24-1	TGTGCCACCACCCCAGGGGGGGCCTACGAGCAGTACTTC	CATTPGGAYEQYF
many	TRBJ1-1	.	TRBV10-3	TGTGCCATCAGTGACCGGGACGGTGTGAACACTGAAGCTTTCTTT	CAISDRDGVNTEAFF
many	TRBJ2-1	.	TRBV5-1	TGCGCCAGCATGGGGACCCCTTCCTACAATGAGCAGTTCTTC	CASMGTPSYNEQFF
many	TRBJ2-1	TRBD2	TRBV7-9	TGTGCCAGCAGCTTTAGACTAGCCAGCCTCATCGATGAGCAGTTCTTC	CASSFRLASLIDEQFF
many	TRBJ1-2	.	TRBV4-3	TGCGCCAGCAGCCAAGGCTTCGGGTCTAACTATGGCTACACCTTC	CASSQGFGSNYGYTF
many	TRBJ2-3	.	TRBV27	TGTGCCAGCAGTCCTTCGGGGTTAGCGGTTTCTAGCACAGATACGCAGTATTTT	CASSPSGLAVSSTDTQYF
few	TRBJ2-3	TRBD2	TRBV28	TGTGCCTCTCGCCTAGCGGAGATTACCACAGATACGCAGTATTTT	CASRLAEITTDTQYF
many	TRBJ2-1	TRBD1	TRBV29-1	TGCAGCGGATACGACAGGGATCGACTATCGCTGGATGAGCAGTTCTTC	CSGYDRDRLSLDEQFF
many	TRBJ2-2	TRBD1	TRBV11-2	TGTGCCAGCAGCTTTGACAGGGCGACCGGGGAGCTGTTTTTT	CASSFDRATGELFF
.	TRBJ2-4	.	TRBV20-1	TGCAGCGTAGCCGCAGGGGGGAACATTCAGTACTTC	CSVAAGGNIQYF
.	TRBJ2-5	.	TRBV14	TGTGCCAGCAGCCACTCTCTGGAGACCCAGTACTTC	CASSHSLETQYF
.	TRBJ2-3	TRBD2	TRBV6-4	TGTGCCAGCAGGACCGGACTAGGAGGAGCCACAGATACGCAGTATTTT	CASRTGLGGATDTQYF